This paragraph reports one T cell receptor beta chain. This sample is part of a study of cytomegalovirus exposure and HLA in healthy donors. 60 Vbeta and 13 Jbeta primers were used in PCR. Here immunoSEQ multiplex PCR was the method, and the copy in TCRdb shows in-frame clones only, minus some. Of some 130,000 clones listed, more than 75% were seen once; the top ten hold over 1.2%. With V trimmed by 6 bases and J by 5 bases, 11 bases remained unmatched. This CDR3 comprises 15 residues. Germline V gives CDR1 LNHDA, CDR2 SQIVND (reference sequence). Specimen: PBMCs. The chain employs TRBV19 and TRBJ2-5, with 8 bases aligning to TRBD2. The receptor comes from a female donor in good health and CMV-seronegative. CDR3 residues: CASRPRLAGLETQYF. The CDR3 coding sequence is TGTGCCAGTAGACCCAGGCTAGCGGGTTTGGAGACCCAGTACTTC.